This entry is about one T cell receptor beta chain. Antigen: not known. These data come from a study of blood T cells in healthy people across ages. Findings and caveats of the study: More naive CD4+ cells and higher diversity were found in long-lived than in aged donors.

Through a sample-barcoded 5' primer and a J-beta primer mix, a second PCR was run for roughly 6 to 11 cycles. TCRdb passed the 5' RACE reads through MiXCR, listing each CDR3 protein once. Among some 940,000 distinct CDR3 sequences listed, about 28% were seen once. The length of the CDR3 is 15 residues. The V end was cut by 6 bases, the J end by 2 bases, with 19 bases between. The germline V gene has CDR1 SQVTM and CDR2 ANQGSEA. These data were also reused for a study on T cells of mothers and their children. That study adds: Samples came from a few healthy Caucasian mothers and their six children. Within related and unrelated pairs, thymic selection shapes TCR recombination output in a similar way.

V is TRBV29-1 and J is TRBJ1-1; D unresolved. Source material: blood. The TCR originated in a woman between 35 and 50 years old in good health. The CDR3 region has the DNA TGCAGCGTGGCCGGCGAACTAGAACGAAACACTGAAGCTTTCTTT. Protein sequence: CSVAGELERNTEAFF. Drawing the rest from reference TRBV29-1 and TRBJ1-1, the complete variable domain is SAVISQKPSRDICQRGTSLTIQCQVDSQVTMMFWYRQQPGQSLTLIATANQGSEATYESGFVIDKFPISRPNLTFSTLTVSNMSPEDSSIYLCSVAGELERNTEAFFGQGTRLTVV.